This entry lists 21 T cell receptor beta chains sequenced from one sample in a study of identical twins. In TCRdb, the 5' RACE reads were re-called with MiXCR into one record per CDR3 protein. This sample yields 350,000 to 450,000 distinct CDR3 sequences, of which 18% are seen a single time; roughly an eighth belongs to the top ten. The sample consisted of naive T cells sorted from blood. Receptors were obtained from a man aged 50 or older in good health.

This clonotype was recorded at least ten times. The chain uses TRBV28 and TRBJ2-1; D unclear. V lost 3 bases and J lost 7, with 4 bases in between. This CDR3 is 11 amino acids long. Per germline, CDR1 MDHEN and CDR2 SYDVKM. CDR3 sequence reads: CASSLKNEQFF. CDR3 sequence (DNA): TGTGCCAGCAGTTTGAAGAATGAGCAGTTCTTC.

The rearrangement uses TRBV6-5 and TRBJ2-7; no clear D gene. Trimming shortened V by 10 bases and J by 3 bases, and 7 bases separated the two germline ends. CDR1 is MNHEY and CDR2 is SVGAGI in the germline V gene. The CDR3 runs to 10 residues. CDR3 loop: CAIQSYEQYF. The CDR3, as DNA: TGTGCCATACAGAGCTACGAGCAGTACTTC.

This clonotype was counted only a few times. This chain connects TRBV20-1 to TRBJ2-2; no clear D. This CDR3 spans 17 amino acids. Germline CDR1 is DFQATT and CDR2 is SNEGSKA (reference sequence). Trimming removed 0 bases at V and 0 bases at J, with 14 bases between. The CDR3 region is CSAREMGGIANTGELFF. The CDR3 DNA reads TGCAGTGCTAGAGAGATGGGCGGTATTGCGAACACCGGGGAGCTGTTTTTT.

The chain uses TRBV20-1 and TRBJ2-1; TRBD2 might be the D (6 bases). Deletions cut 7 bases from V and 2 bases from J, with 18 bases between. CDR1 and CDR2 from the germline V gene are DFQATT and SNEGSKA (reference sequence). This CDR3 spans 15 amino acids. CDR3 sequence: CSVPLNGRTYNEQFF. The CDR3 DNA reads TGCAGTGTTCCTCTTAACGGGAGAACCTACAATGAGCAGTTCTTC.

The chain couples TRBV6-5 to TRBJ2-5, with D possibly matching TRBD1 (6 bases). V shed 0 bases and J shed 5 bases, with 13 bases lying between them. The CDR3 length is 15 residues. CDR1 and CDR2 from the germline V gene are MNHEY and SVGAGI. The CDR3 protein is CASSYSGAGRETQYF. Here the CDR3 DNA reads TGTGCCAGCAGTTACTCGGGGGCCGGACGGGAGACCCAGTACTTC.

This clonotype was observed a few times. CDR3 region: CASSLWETAEQYF. CDR3 bases: TGTGCCAGCAGTTTGTGGGAGACCGCCGAGCAGTACTTC. The chain recombines TRBV6-2 or TRBV6-3 with TRBJ2-7; possibly TRBD2 for D (5 bases). V was clipped by 4 bases and J by 6 bases, with 13 bases between them. Germline loops: CDR1 MNHEY, CDR2 SVGEGT. The CDR3 loop spans 13 amino acids.

This clonotype was seen repeatedly, ten times or more. V gene TRBV28 combines with J gene TRBJ2-7; D ambiguous. The CDR3 runs 14 residues. Germline V gives CDR1 MDHEN, CDR2 SYDVKM. V lost 6 bases, J lost 4 bases, and 16 bases lay in between. The CDR3 region has the DNA TGTGCCAGCAGCCCCGCCGGGTCCCGGTACGAGCAGTACTTC. Translated: CASSPAGSRYEQYF.

The chain carries TRBV4-2 and TRBJ2-3; the match to TRBD2 covers 9 bases. This CDR3 has 17 amino acids. The trim removed 2 bases at V and 0 bases at J, leaving 6 bases unmatched. Looked up from germline, CDR1 is LGHNA and CDR2 is YNFKEQ. This CDR3 is CASSQYASGASTDTQYF. CDR3 DNA: TGTGCCAGCAGCCAATACGCTAGCGGGGCTAGCACAGATACGCAGTATTTT.

This clonotype was recorded a few times. The chain is built from TRBV5-1 and TRBJ1-1; possible D gene TRBD1, 6 bases. The CDR3 has 14 amino acids. The germline V gene encodes CDR1 SGHRS and CDR2 YFSETQ. Trimming removed 4 bases at V and 1 base at J, with 11 bases between. CDR3 residues: CASSDGTPNTEAFF. CDR3 DNA: TGCGCCAGCAGCGATGGGACACCGAACACTGAAGCTTTCTTT.

The sample holds a few counts of this clonotype. The chain employs TRBV27 and TRBJ2-1; TRBD2 aligns across 14 bases. CDR1 is MNHEY, CDR2 SMNVEV, per germline (reference sequence). V was pared by 4 bases and J by 2 bases, with 4 bases of the junction left unmatched. The CDR3 spans 17 residues. CDR3 residues: CASSSGLAGVAYNEQFF. CDR3 DNA sequence: TGTGCCAGCAGTTCGGGACTAGCGGGAGTAGCCTACAATGAGCAGTTCTTC.

In its sample, this clonotype was seen a few times. The rearrangement links TRBV5-6 to TRBJ1-1; 8 bases are a match to TRBD1. Trimming cost V 4 bases and J 4 bases; bases outside gene matches: 6. Germline CDR1 SGHDT, CDR2 YYEEEE. This CDR3 region has 14 residues. CDR3 in amino acids: CASSVTGVGTEAFF. As DNA, the CDR3 is TGTGCCAGCAGCGTGACAGGGGTCGGCACTGAAGCTTTCTTT.

At least ten counts were recorded for this clonotype. The V and J genes are TRBV5-1 and TRBJ1-2; no clear D. The germline gives CDR1 SGHRS, CDR2 YFSETQ. The V gene lost 3 bases and the J gene lost 2 bases, with 8 bases spanning the gap. CDR3 length: 13 amino acids. CDR3 DNA: TGCGCCAGCAGCTCTTACAGAAACTATGGCTACACCTTC. Translating gives CASSSYRNYGYTF.

The chain uses TRBV20-1 and TRBJ2-1; D call uncertain. With 0 bases removed from V and 4 bases from J, the gap between germline ends came to 10 bases. Germline V CDR1 and CDR2: DFQATT, SNEGSKA (reference sequence). The CDR3 has 14 amino acids. The CDR3 sequence is CSARDQRIYNEQFF. For the CDR3, the DNA is TGCAGTGCTAGAGATCAGCGTATATACAATGAGCAGTTCTTC.

This sequence joins TRBV5-1 and TRBJ2-5; 8 bases map to TRBD1. V lost 4 bases and J lost 5; bases outside the gene matches: 10. CDR1 and CDR2 (germline): SGHRS, YFSETQ. The CDR3 is 15 residues long. CDR3 sequence: CASSPGTGKRETQYF. The CDR3 bases are TGCGCCAGCAGCCCCGGGACAGGAAAGAGGGAGACCCAGTACTTC.

The chain couples TRBV6-5 to TRBJ1-1; D not certain. The CDR3 covers 12 residues. Looked up from germline, CDR1 is MNHEY and CDR2 is SVGAGI. The V end lost 7 bases, the J end lost 1 base, and 7 bases lay between the germline ends. The CDR3 DNA sequence: TGTGCCAGCAACGACCCGAACACTGAAGCTTTCTTT. Translated: CASNDPNTEAFF.

A few counts support this clonotype. The chain uses TRBV27 and TRBJ2-1; 7 nucleotides align to TRBD2. J was trimmed by 6 bases and V by 1 base; bases with no gene match: 12. Germline CDR1 MNHEY, CDR2 SMNVEV (reference sequence). This CDR3 region has 17 residues. The chain's CDR3 is CASSLWRGAGVANEQFF. CDR3 in DNA: TGTGCCAGCAGTTTATGGCGAGGGGCGGGGGTAGCCAATGAGCAGTTCTTC.

There are a few counts of this clonotype. This sequence joins TRBV10-3 and TRBJ2-5; 7 nucleotides line up with TRBD2. There are 14 residues in the CDR3. The V gene's germline CDR1 is ENHRY and CDR2 SYGVKD. V lost 6 bases to trimming and J lost 2 bases; unmatched junction nucleotides: 6. Here the CDR3 DNA reads TGTGCCATCAGAGGATGGGGGGGGCAAGAGACCCAGTACTTC. It encodes CAIRGWGGQETQYF.

This clonotype was seen at least ten times. The chain has TRBV6-5 and TRBJ2-5; 9 bases are shared with TRBD1. V lost 4 bases and J lost 6; bases outside the gene matches: 9. The CDR3 has 15 residues. Germline V CDR1 and CDR2: MNHEY, SVGAGI. In DNA form, the CDR3 reads TGTGCCAGCAGTTTTCGGGGACAGGGTCATCAGACCCAGTACTTC. This sequence encodes CASSFRGQGHQTQYF.

This clonotype was counted many times. Written as DNA, the CDR3 is TGCGCCAGCAGCCAAGATCTGGTAAGGCAAGCGAACACTGAAGCTTTCTTT. Translated: CASSQDLVRQANTEAFF. This chain joins TRBV4-3 and TRBJ1-1; no clear D. This CDR3 has 17 amino acids. Germline-derived CDR1 and CDR2 are LGHNA and YSLEER. V shed 0 bases and J shed 1 base, with 15 bases lying between them.

DNA of the CDR3: TGCAGTGCTCCTGACAGTGCCGGGGAGCTGTTTTTT. Translation gives CSAPDSAGELFF. The V call is TRBV20-1, the J call TRBJ2-2; the D gene is possibly TRBD1 (5 bases). The V gene lost 5 bases and the J gene lost 6 bases, with 10 bases spanning the gap. Germline loops: CDR1 DFQATT, CDR2 SNEGSKA (reference sequence). The CDR3 totals 12 residues.

This clonotype was observed a handful of times. The chain recombines TRBV4-3 with TRBJ2-5; D perhaps matches TRBD2 (5 bases). The CDR3 has 15 amino acids. Trimming shortened V by 4 bases and J by 5 bases, and 17 bases separated the two germline ends. In germline, CDR1 is LGHNA, CDR2 YSLEER. CDR3: CASSPLLSPGETQYF. The CDR3 nucleotides read TGCGCCAGCAGCCCACTACTGTCACCGGGGGAGACCCAGTACTTC.